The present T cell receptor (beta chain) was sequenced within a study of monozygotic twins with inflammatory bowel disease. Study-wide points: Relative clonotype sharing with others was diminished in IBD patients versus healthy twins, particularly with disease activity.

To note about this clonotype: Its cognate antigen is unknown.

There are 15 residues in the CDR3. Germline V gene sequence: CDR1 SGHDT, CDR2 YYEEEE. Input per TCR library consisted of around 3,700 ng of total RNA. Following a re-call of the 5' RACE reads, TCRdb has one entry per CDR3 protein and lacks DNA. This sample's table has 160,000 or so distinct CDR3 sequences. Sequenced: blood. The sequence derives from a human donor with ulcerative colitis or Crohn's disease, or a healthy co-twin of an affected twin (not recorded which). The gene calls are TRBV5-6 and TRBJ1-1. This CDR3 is CASSSRELWVYEAFF.